Each of the 3 T cell receptor beta chains below was sequenced from the same sample in a study of blood T cells in healthy people across ages. It was with a sample-barcoded 5' primer and a J-beta primer mix that a second PCR of about 6 to 11 cycles was run. TCRdb recomputed calls from the 5' RACE reads with MiXCR, one row per CDR3 protein. The repertoire holds roughly 800,000 distinct CDR3 sequences, about three fifths seen once, with 20% to 25% in the top ten. The sample consisted of blood. Source of these receptors: a man aged 25-45 years in good health.

This chain connects TRBV20-1 to TRBJ2-5; 7 bases are shared with TRBD1. Germline trimming cut 5 bases from V and 10 bases from J; bases unmatched to any gene: 13. The CDR3 consists of 13 residues. Germline-derived CDR1 and CDR2 are DFQATT and SNEGSKA (reference sequence). CDR3: CSALAWGQQDQYF. The CDR3 DNA reads TGCAGTGCTTTGGCGTGGGGACAGCAAGACCAGTACTTC.

This chain connects TRBV7-9 to TRBJ2-3; 7 positions agree with TRBD2. This CDR3 region has 14 residues. Per germline, CDR1 SEHNR and CDR2 FQNEAQ (reference sequence). J was trimmed by 2 bases and V by 10 bases; bases with no gene match: 9. The CDR3 region is CATLAGGSTDTQYF. The DNA of the CDR3 is TGTGCCACCTTGGCCGGGGGGTCCACAGATACGCAGTATTTT.

The chain has TRBV6-5 and TRBJ2-7, with D perhaps TRBD1 or TRBD2 (6 bases each). This CDR3 is 15 amino acids long. Trimming removed 2 bases from V and 0 bases from J, with 11 bases in between. Germline CDR1 and CDR2: MNHEY and SVGAGI. CDR3 residues: CASSYAGGGSYEQYF. The CDR3 DNA is TGTGCCAGCAGTTACGCCGGGGGCGGCTCCTACGAGCAGTACTTC.